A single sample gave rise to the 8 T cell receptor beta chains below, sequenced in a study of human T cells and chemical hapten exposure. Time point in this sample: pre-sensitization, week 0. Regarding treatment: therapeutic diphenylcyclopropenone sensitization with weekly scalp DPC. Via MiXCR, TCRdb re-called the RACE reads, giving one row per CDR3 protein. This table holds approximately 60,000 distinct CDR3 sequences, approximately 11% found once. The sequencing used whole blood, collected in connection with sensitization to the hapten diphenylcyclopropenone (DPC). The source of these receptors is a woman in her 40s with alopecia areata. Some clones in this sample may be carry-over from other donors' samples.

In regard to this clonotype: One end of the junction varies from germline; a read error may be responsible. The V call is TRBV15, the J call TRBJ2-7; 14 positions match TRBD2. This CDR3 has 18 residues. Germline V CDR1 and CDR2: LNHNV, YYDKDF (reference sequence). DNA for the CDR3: TGTGCCACCAGCGGATGGACTAGCGGGGGGCGTGCCTCCCACGAGCAGTACTTC. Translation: CATSGWTSGGRASHEQYF.

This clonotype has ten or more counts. CDR3 sequence reads: CASSESISGLGANVLTF. CDR3 DNA sequence: TGCGCCAGCAGTGAGTCGATATCAGGGCTTGGGGCCAACGTCCTGACTTTC. The chain employs TRBV10-2 and TRBJ2-6; tentatively, D is TRBD1 (5 bases). V dropped 0 bases and J dropped 3 bases, with 12 bases sitting between them. Germline V gives CDR1 WSHSY, CDR2 SAAADI. This CDR3 spans 17 amino acids.

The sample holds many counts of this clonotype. In nucleotides, the CDR3 is TGTGCCAGCACCACCGGGACAGGGCCAGCCGGGGAGCTGTTTTTT. Translated: CASTTGTGPAGELFF. V is TRBV11-2 and J is TRBJ2-2, with 9 bases lining up with TRBD1. The CDR3 is made up of 15 amino acids. V shed 7 bases and J 6 bases; nucleotides not matched to a gene: 9. Germline V gives CDR1 SGHAT, CDR2 FQNNGV.

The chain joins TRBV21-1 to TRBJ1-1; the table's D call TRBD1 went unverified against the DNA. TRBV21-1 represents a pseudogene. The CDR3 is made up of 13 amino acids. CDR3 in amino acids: CASSEQGAAEAFF. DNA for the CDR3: TGTGCCAGCAGCGAACAGGGGGCGGCTGAAGCTTTCTTT.

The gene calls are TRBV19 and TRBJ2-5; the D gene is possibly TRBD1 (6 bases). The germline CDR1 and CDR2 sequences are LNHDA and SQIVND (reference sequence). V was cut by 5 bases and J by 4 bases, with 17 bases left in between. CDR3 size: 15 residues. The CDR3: CASSPHRAIRETQYF. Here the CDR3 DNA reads TGTGCCAGTAGTCCACACAGGGCGATCCGAGAGACCCAGTACTTC.

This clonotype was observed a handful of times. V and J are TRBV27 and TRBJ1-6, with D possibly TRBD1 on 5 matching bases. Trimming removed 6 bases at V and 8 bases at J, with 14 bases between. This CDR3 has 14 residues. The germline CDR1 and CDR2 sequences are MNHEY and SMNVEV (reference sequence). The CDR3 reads CASRAGDSYSPLHF. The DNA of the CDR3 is TGTGCCAGCAGGGCGGGTGACAGCTATTCACCCCTCCACTTT.

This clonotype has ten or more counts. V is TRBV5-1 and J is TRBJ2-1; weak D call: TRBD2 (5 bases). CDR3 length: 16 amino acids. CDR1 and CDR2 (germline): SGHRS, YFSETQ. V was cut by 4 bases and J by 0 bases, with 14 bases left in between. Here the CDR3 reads CASSKEGPSSYNEQFF. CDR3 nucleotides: TGCGCCAGCAGCAAAGAGGGCCCGAGCTCCTACAATGAGCAGTTCTTC.

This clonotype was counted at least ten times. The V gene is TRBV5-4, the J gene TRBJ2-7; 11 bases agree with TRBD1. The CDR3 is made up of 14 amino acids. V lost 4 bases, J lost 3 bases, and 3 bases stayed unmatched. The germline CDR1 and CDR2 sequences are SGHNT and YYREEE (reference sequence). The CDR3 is CASSPGTGGYEQYF. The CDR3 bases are TGTGCCAGCAGCCCTGGGACAGGGGGCTACGAGCAGTACTTC.